This T cell receptor beta chain was captured by sequencing in a study of blood T cell repertoires in COVID-19. Across the whole study: Samples came from the United States, Italy and Spain, spanning acute and convalescent COVID-19.

The CDR3 loop spans 15 amino acids. V shed 5 bases, J shed 3 bases, and the junction held 7 bases outside the gene matches. The germline V gene has CDR1 SGHTA and CDR2 FQGNSA. Cohort assignment relied on participant-reported clinical history. In the original processing: Nucleated cell counts were estimated from reference gene primer amplification. TCRdb's copy holds only in-frame clones and misses some; the assay was immunoSEQ multiplex PCR. The DNA was the basis for D and trimming; V, J and clone size are from that table. This table has about 220,000 clones, about 91% appearing once. V gene TRBV7-2 combines with J gene TRBJ2-7, with 10 nucleotides matching TRBD2. This TCR was recovered from a woman between 40 and 50 years old with acute COVID-19. Sequenced: PBMCs or T cells enriched from blood (not recorded which). The CDR3 nucleotides read TGTGCCAGCAGCGTTGAGCGGGGGGGCCACTACGAGCAGTACTTC. Translated, it gives CASSVERGGHYEQYF.